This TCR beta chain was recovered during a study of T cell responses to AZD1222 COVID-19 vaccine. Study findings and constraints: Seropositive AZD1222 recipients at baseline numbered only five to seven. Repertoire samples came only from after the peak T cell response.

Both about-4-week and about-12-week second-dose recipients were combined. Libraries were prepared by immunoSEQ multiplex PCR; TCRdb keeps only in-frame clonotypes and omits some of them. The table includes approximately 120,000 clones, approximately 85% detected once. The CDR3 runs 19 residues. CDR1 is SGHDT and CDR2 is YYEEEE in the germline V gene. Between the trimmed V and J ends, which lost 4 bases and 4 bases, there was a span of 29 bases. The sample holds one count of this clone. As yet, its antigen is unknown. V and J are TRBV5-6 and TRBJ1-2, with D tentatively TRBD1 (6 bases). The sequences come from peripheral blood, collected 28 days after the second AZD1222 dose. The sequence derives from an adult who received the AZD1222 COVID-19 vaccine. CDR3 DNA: TGTGCCAGCAGCCCCCCTGGGGGAGGCTCATCGGTACAGGGCTATGGCTACACCTTC. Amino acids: CASSPPGGGSSVQGYGYTF.